Reported below is one T cell receptor (beta chain). Seattle's enrolled individuals joined amid active infection and were then monitored longitudinally. The source of the sample is a study of blood T cell repertoires in COVID-19. On the study more broadly: The study drew acute and convalescent COVID-19 samples from the United States, Italy and Spain. PBMCs, B-cell-depleted T cells, or T cells were the source of the cDNA or gDNA that made up the material.

The CDR3 is 14 amino acids. Germline V gene sequence: CDR1 MDHEN, CDR2 SYDVKM. Trimming took 6 bases from V and 9 from J; bases not matched to a gene: 8. Original methodology: How many nucleated cells were present was estimated from reference gene primer amplification. TCRdb's table, derived via immunoSEQ multiplex PCR, lists solely in-frame clones and lacks some. That table furnishes V, J and clone size, whereas the DNA furnished D and trimming. Here the sample spans 250,000 to 300,000 clones, approximately 91% being singletons. This clonotype was obtained from a woman aged 25-40 years with COVID-19, enrolled during active disease. Sequenced: peripheral blood. This sequence joins TRBV28 and TRBJ1-6; 7 bases are shared with TRBD1. CDR3 sequence (DNA): TGTGCCAGCAGGGAAACAGGGGATGTTTCACCCCTCCACTTT. This translates into CASRETGDVSPLHF. Looking up the rest from reference TRBV28 and TRBJ1-6 gives the full variable domain: DVKVTQSSRYLVKRTGEKVFLECVQDMDHENMFWYRQDPGLGLRLIYFSYDVKMKEKGDIPEGYSVSREKKERFSLILESASTNQTSMYLCASRETGDVSPLHFGNGTRLTVT.